The T cell receptor (beta chain) under discussion was sequenced for a study of blood T cell repertoires in COVID-19. Study details: From T cells, B-cell-depleted T cells, or PBMCs came the material, which was cDNA or gDNA.

Sequencing was performed with immunoSEQ multiplex PCR; in TCRdb, only in-frame clones are kept and a portion is missing. The table has about 140,000 clones, under 90% seen once. The V gene lost 5 bases and the J gene lost 0 bases, with 8 bases spanning the gap. The CDR3 contains 15 residues. Germline V gene sequence: CDR1 MDHEN, CDR2 SYDVKM. This clonotype was obtained from a human donor in a cohort sampled during active COVID-19. The specimen was peripheral blood. The chain uses TRBV28 and TRBJ2-6, with D maybe TRBD1 (6 bases). CDR3 in amino acids: CASSRGNSGANVLTF. The CDR3 DNA sequence: TGTGCCAGCAGTAGGGGGAACTCTGGGGCCAACGTCCTGACTTTC.